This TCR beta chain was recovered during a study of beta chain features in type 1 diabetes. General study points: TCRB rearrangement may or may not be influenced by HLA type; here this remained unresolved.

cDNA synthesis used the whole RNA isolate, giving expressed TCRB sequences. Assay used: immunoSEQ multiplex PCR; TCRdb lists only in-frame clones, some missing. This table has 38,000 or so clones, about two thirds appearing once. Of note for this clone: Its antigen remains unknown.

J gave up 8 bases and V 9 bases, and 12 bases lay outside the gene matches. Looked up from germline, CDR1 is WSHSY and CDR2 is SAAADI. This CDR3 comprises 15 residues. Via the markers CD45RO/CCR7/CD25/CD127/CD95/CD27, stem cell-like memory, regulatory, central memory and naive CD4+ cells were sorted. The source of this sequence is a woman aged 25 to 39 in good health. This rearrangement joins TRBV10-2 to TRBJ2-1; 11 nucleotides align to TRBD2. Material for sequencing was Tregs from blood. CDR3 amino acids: CASRGASGRLDEQFF. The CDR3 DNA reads TGCGCCAGTCGAGGGGCTAGCGGGAGGTTAGATGAGCAGTTCTTC.